This note documents a single T cell receptor (beta chain) sequence. This receptor's antigen is unknown. Base-call qualities are not available, and no considerably larger clone is one nucleotide away. The data were obtained in a study of T cell changes during pregnancy in multiple sclerosis (dated by TCRdb to about 2019). Looking at the study overall: The study looked at changes in the T cell repertoire across pregnancy in women with multiple sclerosis.

Library preparation used the immunoSEQ multiplex PCR assay. TCRdb took over this immuneACCESS table, retaining in-frame rearrangements with V and J assigned. Such tables are incomplete; in checked studies, under half of the missing clones stem from an unresolved V gene, and the remainder is unexplained. The table for this sample lists under 50,000 clones; around 92% of them were counted only once. Under 30% of the sample rests with the top ten. V and J lose 2 bases and 0 bases, and a span of 5 bases separates them. The germline V gene gives CDR1 as SGHVS and CDR2 as FQNEAQ. The CDR3 sequence holds 14 residues, the cysteine and phenylalanine included. The sequence is cut down to CDR3 DNA, 42 bases in frame from base 1.

The sequences come from CD8+ T cells from peripheral blood mononuclear cells, collected before pregnancy. This TCR was recovered from a female donor with multiple sclerosis, enrolled in a pregnancy study. The V and J genes are TRBV7-8 and TRBJ1-3; the D segment cannot be called with confidence. The sequenced DNA is TGTGCCAGCAGCTTAAGCCTCTCTGGAAACACCATATATTTT. This gives the protein CASSLSLSGNTIYF.